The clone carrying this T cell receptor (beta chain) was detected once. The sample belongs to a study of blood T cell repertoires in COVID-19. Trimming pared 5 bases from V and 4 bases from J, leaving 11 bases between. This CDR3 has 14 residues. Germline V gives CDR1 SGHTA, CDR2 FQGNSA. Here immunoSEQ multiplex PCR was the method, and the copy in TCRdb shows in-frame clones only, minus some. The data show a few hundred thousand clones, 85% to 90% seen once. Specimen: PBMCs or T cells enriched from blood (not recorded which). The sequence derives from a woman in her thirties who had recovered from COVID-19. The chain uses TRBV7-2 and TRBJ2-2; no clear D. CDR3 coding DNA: TGTGCCAGCAGCCAAATGCGAGTCACCGGGGAGCTGTTTTTT. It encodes CASSQMRVTGELFF.